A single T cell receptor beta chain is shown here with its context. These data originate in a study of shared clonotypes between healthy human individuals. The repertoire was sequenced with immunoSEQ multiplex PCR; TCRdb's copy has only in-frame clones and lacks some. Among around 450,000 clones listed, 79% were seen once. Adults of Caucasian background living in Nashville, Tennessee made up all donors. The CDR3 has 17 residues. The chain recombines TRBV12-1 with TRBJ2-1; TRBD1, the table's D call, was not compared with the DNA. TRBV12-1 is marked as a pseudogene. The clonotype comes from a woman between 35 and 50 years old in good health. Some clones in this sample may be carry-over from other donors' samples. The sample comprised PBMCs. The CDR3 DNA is TGTGCCAGCAGCCCTGCCCTCCGGGACAGGGGGCACAATGAGCAGTTCTTC. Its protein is CASSPALRDRGHNEQFF.